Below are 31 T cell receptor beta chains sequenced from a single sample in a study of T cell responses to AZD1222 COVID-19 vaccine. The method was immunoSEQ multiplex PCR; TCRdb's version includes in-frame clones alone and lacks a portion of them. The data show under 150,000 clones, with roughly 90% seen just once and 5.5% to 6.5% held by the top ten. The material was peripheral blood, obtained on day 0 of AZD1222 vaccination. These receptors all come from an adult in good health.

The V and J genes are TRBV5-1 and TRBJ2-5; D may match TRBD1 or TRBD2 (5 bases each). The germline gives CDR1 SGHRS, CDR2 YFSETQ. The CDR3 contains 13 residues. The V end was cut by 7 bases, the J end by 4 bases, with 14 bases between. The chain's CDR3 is CASQPGSGETQYF. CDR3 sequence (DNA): TGCGCCAGCCAACCAGGGAGCGGAGAGACCCAGTACTTC. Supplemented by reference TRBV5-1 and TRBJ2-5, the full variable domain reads KAGVTQTPRYLIKTRGQQVTLSCSPISGHRSVSWYQQTPGQGLQFLFEYFSETQRNKGNFPGRFSGRQFSNSRSEMNVSTLELGDSALYLCASQPGSGETQYFGPGTRLLVL.

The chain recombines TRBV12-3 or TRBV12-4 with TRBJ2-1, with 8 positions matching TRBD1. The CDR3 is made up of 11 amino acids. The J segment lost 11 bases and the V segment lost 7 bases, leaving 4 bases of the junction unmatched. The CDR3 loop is CASTRTGQQFF. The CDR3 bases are TGTGCCAGCACTCGGACAGGGCAGCAGTTCTTC.

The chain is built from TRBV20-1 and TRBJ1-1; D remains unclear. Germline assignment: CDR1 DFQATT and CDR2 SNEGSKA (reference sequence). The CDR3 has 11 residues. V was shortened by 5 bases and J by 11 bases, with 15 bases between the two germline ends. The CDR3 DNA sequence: TGCAGTGCTCCCTTAACCCGGAGGGCTTTCTTT. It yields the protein CSAPLTRRAFF.

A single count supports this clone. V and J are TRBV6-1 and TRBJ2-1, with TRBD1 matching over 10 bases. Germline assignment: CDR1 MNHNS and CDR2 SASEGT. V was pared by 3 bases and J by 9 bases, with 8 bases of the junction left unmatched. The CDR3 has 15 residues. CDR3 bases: TGTGCCAGCAGTGACGTCTGGACAGGGGGTTTTGAGCAGTTCTTC. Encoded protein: CASSDVWTGGFEQFF.

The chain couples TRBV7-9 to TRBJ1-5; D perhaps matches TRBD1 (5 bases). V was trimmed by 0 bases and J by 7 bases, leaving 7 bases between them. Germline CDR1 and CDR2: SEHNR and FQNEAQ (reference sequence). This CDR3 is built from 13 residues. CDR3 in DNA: TGTGCCAGCAGCTTAGCGGGGGGACAGCCCCAGCATTTT. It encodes CASSLAGGQPQHF.

CDR3 sequence: CASSLDRYYEQYF. The CDR3 DNA reads as TGTGCCAGCAGCTTAGATCGTTACTACGAGCAGTACTTC. The chain employs TRBV11-2 and TRBJ2-7, with D unclear. The ends were cut back, 0 bases at V and 3 bases at J, with 6 bases in the middle. This CDR3 is 13 amino acids long. The germline CDR1 and CDR2 sequences are SGHAT and FQNNGV.

CDR3 in DNA: TGTGCCAGCAGGTCCCGCTTCCTCCGCGACGCCTACGAGCAGTACTTC. Its protein product is CASRSRFLRDAYEQYF. The genes are TRBV2 and TRBJ2-7; D gene ambiguous. V was clipped by 6 bases and J by 2 bases, with 20 bases between them. The CDR3 runs to 16 residues. CDR1 SNHLY and CDR2 FYNNEI come from the germline V gene.

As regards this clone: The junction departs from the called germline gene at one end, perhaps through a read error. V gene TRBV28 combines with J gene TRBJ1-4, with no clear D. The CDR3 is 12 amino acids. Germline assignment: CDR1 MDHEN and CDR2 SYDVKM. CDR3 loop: CASTPDGERLFF. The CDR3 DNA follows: TGTGCCAGCACCCCCGATGGGGAAAGACTGTTTTTT. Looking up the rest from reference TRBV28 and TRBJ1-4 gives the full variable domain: DVKVTQSSRYLVKRTGEKVFLECVQDMDHENMFWYRQDPGLGLRLIYFSYDVKMKEKGDIPEGYSVSREKKERFSLILESASTNQTSMYLCASTPDGERLFFGSGTQLSVL.

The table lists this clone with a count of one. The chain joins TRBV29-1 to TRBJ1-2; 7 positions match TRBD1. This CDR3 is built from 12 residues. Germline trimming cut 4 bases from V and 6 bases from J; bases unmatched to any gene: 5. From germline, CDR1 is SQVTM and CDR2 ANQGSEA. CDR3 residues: CSVGRDRDGYTF. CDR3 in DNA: TGCAGCGTTGGGAGGGACAGAGATGGCTACACCTTC.

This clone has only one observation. CDR3 loop: CASSLAAQGVGNTIYF. Written as DNA, the CDR3 is TGTGCCAGCAGCTTAGCTGCGCAGGGGGTTGGAAACACCATATATTTT. The V gene is TRBV7-8, the J gene TRBJ1-3, with TRBD1 identical over 7 bases. Germline CDR1 is SGHVS and CDR2 is FQNEAQ. J lost 3 bases, V lost 0 bases, and 5 bases had no gene match. The CDR3 contains 16 residues.

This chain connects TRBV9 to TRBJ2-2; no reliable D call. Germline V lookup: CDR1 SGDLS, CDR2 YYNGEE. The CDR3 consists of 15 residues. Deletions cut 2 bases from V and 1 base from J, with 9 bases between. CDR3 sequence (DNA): TGTGCCAGCAGCGTTGGCGACTGGAACACCGGGGAGCTGTTTTTT. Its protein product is CASSVGDWNTGELFF.

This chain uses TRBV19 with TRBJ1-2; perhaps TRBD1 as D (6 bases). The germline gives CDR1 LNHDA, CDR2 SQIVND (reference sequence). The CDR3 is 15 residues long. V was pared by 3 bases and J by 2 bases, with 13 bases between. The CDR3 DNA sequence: TGTGCCAGTAGTATCCCTCAGGGGCGCAACTATGGCTACACCTTC. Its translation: CASSIPQGRNYGYTF.

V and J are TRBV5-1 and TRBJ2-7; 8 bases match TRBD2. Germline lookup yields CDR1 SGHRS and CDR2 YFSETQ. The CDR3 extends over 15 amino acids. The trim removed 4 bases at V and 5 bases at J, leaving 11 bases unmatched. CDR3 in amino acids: CASSRMGTRLDEQYF. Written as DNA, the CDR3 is TGCGCCAGCAGCCGGATGGGGACTAGGCTAGACGAGCAGTACTTC.

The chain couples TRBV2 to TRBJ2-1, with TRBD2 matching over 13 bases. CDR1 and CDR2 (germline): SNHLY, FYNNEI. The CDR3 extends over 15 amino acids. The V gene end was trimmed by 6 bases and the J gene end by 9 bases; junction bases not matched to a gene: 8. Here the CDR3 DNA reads TGTGCCAGCAGCGAAACTAGCGGGAGGGCCGGTGAGCAGTTCTTC. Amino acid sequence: CASSETSGRAGEQFF. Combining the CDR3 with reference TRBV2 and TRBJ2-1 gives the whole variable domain EPEVTQTPSHQVTQMGQEVILRCVPISNHLYFYWYRQILGQKVEFLVSFYNNEISEKSEIFDDQFSVERPDGSNFTLKIRSTKLEDSAMYFCASSETSGRAGEQFFGPGTRLTVL.

In DNA form, the CDR3 reads TGTGCCAGCAGCTTAGGGACCTACGAGCAGTACTTC. Protein product: CASSLGTYEQYF. The chain carries TRBV11-2 and TRBJ2-7, with D unresolved. CDR3 length: 12 amino acids. Trimming removed 1 base from V and 2 bases from J, with 3 bases in between. The germline V gene has CDR1 SGHAT and CDR2 FQNNGV.

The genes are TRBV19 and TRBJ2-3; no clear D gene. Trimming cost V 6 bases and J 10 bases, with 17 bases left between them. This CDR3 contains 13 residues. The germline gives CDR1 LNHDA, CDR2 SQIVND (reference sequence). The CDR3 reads CASSRDQTGSQYF. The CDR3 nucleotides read TGTGCCAGTAGCCGCGACCAAACTGGCTCGCAGTATTTT.

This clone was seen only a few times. CDR3 in amino acids: CATSRAPFYEQYF. The CDR3 DNA sequence: TGTGCCACCAGCAGAGCGCCCTTCTACGAGCAGTACTTC. The chain uses TRBV15 and TRBJ2-7; unclear D gene. Between the trimmed V and J ends, which lost 1 base and 3 bases, there was a span of 7 bases. Germline CDR1 reads LNHNV; CDR2 reads YYDKDF (reference sequence). The CDR3 sequence is 13 residues long. The full variable domain, its missing parts supplied by reference TRBV15 and TRBJ2-7, is DAMVIQNPRYQVTQFGKPVTLSCSQTLNHNVMYWYQQKSSQAPKLLFHYYDKDFNNEADTPDNFQSRRPNTSFCFLDIRSPGLGDTAMYLCATSRAPFYEQYFGPGTRLTVT.

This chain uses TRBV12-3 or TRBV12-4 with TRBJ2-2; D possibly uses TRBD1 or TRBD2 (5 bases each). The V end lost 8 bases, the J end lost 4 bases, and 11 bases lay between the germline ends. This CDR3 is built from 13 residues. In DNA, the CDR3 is TGTGCCAGCTCTTTCGGGGCCACCGGGGAGCTGTTTTTT. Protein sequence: CASSFGATGELFF.

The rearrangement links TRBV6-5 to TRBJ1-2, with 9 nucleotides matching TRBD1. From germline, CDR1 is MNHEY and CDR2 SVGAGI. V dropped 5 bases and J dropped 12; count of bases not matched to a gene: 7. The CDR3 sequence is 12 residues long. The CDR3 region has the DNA TGTGCCAGCAGTACTCCGGGACAGGGTCACACCTTC. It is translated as CASSTPGQGHTF.

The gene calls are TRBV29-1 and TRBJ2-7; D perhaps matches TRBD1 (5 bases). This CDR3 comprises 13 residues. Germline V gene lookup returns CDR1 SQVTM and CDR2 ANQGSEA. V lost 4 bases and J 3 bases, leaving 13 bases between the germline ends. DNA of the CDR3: TGCAGCGTTGGTCAACAGGCCAACTACGAGCAGTACTTC. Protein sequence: CSVGQQANYEQYF.

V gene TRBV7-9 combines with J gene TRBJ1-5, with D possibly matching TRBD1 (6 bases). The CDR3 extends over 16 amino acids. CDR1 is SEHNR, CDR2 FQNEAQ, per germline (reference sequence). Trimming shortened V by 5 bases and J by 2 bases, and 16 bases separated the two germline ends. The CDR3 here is CASSLGPPGGNQPQHF. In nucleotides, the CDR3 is TGTGCCAGCAGCCTCGGGCCCCCAGGGGGCAATCAGCCCCAGCATTTT.

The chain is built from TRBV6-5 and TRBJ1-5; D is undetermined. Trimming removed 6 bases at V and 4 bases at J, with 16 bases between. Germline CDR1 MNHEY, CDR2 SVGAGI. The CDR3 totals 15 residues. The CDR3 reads CASSQAAGINQPQHF. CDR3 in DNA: TGTGCCAGCAGCCAAGCGGCGGGGATTAATCAGCCCCAGCATTTT.

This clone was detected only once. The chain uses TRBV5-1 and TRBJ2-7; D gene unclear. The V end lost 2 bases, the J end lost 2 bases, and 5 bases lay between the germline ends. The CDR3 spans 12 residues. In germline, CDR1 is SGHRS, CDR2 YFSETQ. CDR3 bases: TGCGCCAGCAGCTTAAACACCTACGAGCAGTACTTC. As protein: CASSLNTYEQYF.

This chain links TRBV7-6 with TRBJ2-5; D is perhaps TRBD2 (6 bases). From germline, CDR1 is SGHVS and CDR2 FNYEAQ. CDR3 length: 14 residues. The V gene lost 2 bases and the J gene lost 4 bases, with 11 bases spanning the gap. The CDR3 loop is CASSLLYSGETQYF. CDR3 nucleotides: TGTGCCAGCAGCTTACTCTATAGCGGAGAGACCCAGTACTTC.

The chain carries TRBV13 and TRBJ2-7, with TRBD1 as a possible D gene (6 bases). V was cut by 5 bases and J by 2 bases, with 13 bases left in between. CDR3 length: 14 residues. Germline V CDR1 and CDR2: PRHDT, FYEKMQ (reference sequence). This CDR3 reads CASSPARGTYEQYF. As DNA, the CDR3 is TGTGCCAGCAGCCCTGCCAGGGGAACCTACGAGCAGTACTTC.

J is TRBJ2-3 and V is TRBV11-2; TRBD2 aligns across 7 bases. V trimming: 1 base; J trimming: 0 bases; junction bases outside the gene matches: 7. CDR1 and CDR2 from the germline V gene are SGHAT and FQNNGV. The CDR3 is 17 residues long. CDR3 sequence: CASSLVLSGASTDTQYF. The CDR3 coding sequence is TGTGCCAGCAGCTTAGTCCTCAGCGGGGCTAGCACAGATACGCAGTATTTT.

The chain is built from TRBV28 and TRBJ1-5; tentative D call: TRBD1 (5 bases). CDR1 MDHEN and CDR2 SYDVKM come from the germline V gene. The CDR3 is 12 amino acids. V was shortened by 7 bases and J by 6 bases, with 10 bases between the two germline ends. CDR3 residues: CASTWGGQPQHF. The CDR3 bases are TGTGCCAGCACCTGGGGGGGTCAGCCCCAGCATTTT.

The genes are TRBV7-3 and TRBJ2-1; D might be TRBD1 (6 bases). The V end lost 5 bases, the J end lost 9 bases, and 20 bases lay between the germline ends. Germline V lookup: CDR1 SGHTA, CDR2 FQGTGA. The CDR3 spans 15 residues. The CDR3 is CASSITASNRAEQFF. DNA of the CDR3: TGTGCCAGCAGCATTACGGCCTCCAACAGGGCTGAGCAGTTCTTC.

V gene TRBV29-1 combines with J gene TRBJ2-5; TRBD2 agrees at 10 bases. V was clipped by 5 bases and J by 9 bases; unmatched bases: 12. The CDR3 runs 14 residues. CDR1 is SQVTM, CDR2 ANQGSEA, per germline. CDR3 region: CSVIAGGGRGSQYF. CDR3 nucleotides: TGCAGCGTTATAGCGGGAGGCGGGCGCGGGTCCCAGTACTTC.

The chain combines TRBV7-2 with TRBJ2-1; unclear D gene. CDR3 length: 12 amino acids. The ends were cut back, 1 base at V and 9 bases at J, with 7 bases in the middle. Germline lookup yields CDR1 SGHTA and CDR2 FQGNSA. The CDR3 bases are TGTGCCAGCAGCTTAGTTAACGGTGAGCAGTTCTTC. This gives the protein CASSLVNGEQFF.

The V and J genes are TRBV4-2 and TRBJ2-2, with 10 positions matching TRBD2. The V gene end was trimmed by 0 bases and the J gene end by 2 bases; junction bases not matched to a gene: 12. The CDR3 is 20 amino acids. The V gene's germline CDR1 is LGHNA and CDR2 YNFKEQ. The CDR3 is CASSQDMVTSGTPNTGELFF. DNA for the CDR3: TGTGCCAGCAGCCAAGATATGGTAACTAGCGGGACTCCAAACACCGGGGAGCTGTTTTTT.